This entry lists 26 T cell receptor beta chains sequenced from one sample in a study of T cell repertoires in cytomegalovirus infection (dated by TCRdb to between 2018 and 2021). For these receptors, no antigen is known. The reads were generated on an Illumina HiSeq 1500. TCRdb reworked the public reads: Q25 trimming with fastp, MiXCR clone assembly, productive beta chains retained. Rows merge per CDR3 protein into single entries with the most common DNA and genes. A total of roughly 110,000 distinct CDR3 sequences appear in this sample, roughly 9.1% of them only once. The biggest ten clones account for approximately 30% of the sample. Sample: PBMCs, sequenced either directly or after in vitro stimulation (not recorded which). Every receptor here comes from a human donor in good health (CMV status not recorded). Some clones in this sample may be carry-over from other donors' samples.

This clonotype came up a few times. The chain has TRBV6-2 or TRBV6-3 and TRBJ1-6; 9 bases line up with TRBD1. The germline gives CDR1 MNHEY, CDR2 SVGEGT. The V segment lost 4 bases and the J segment 9 bases; nucleotides outside the gene matches: 7. The CDR3 is made up of 15 amino acids. The CDR3 nucleotides read TGTGCCAGCAGTTCCGGACAGGGGCGAAGTTCACCCCTCCACTTT. It specifies CASSSGQGRSSPLHF.

This clonotype was found many times. The chain has TRBV7-8 and TRBJ2-7; 8 positions match TRBD1. Germline V gives CDR1 SGHVS, CDR2 FQNEAQ. The CDR3 length is 15 residues. J was trimmed by 0 bases and V by 5 bases; bases with no gene match: 6. The CDR3 DNA reads TGTGCCAGCAGCGGCGGGACAGGTCACTCCTACGAGCAGTACGTC. Its protein is CASSGGTGHSYEQYV.

There are many counts of this clonotype. The genes are TRBV6-5 and TRBJ2-7; no clear D gene. The length of the CDR3 is 13 residues. Germline V lookup: CDR1 MNHEY, CDR2 SVGAGI. V was trimmed by 4 bases and J by 3 bases, leaving 10 bases between them. In DNA form, the CDR3 reads TGTGCCAGCAGTTCTCGACCCGGCTACGAGCAGTACTTC. Its translation is CASSSRPGYEQYF.

This clonotype was seen a handful of times. This chain uses TRBV4-2 with TRBJ2-1; TRBD2 agrees at 7 bases. With 5 bases clipped from V and 2 bases from J, the junction kept 9 bases outside the gene matches. Germline CDR1 reads LGHNA; CDR2 reads YNFKEQ. The length of the CDR3 is 16 residues. The CDR3 DNA follows: TGTGCCAGCAGCTCCCTCGCTAGCGGCGCCTACAATGAGCAGTTCTTC. Translation: CASSSLASGAYNEQFF.

This clonotype appeared many times. This chain connects TRBV7-2 to TRBJ2-1; 8 nucleotides line up with TRBD2. The V gene end was trimmed by 3 bases and the J gene end by 9 bases; junction bases not matched to a gene: 13. The CDR3 runs to 16 residues. Germline CDR1 reads SGHTA; CDR2 reads FQGNSA. Here the CDR3 reads CASSLGQPGGGGEQFF. CDR3 DNA sequence: TGTGCCAGCAGCTTGGGACAACCGGGAGGGGGAGGTGAGCAGTTCTTC.

The chain combines TRBV5-5 with TRBJ2-7; 7 nucleotides match TRBD1. Trimming removed 0 bases from V and 3 bases from J; junction bases left unmatched: 6. The CDR3 runs to 15 residues. Germline assignment: CDR1 SGHKS and CDR2 YYEKEE (reference sequence). CDR3 bases: TGTGCCAGCAGCTTGGGGCAGGGGGTCAGCTACGAGCAGTACGTC. It codes for CASSLGQGVSYEQYV.

This clonotype was seen repeatedly, ten times or more. This chain joins TRBV6-1 and TRBJ1-6; 7 bases are a match to TRBD1. The CDR3 is 19 residues long. Trimming cost V 5 bases and J 0 bases; bases outside gene matches: 13. The germline CDR1 and CDR2 sequences are MNHNS and SASEGT. The CDR3 sequence is CASSTTGVRGSSYNSPLHF. Here the CDR3 DNA reads TGTGCCAGCAGTACAACAGGGGTTCGGGGCAGCTCCTATAATTCACCCCTCCACTTT.

Many counts were recorded for this clonotype. The genes are TRBV7-9 and TRBJ1-1; the D gene is possibly TRBD1 (6 bases). V lost 5 bases to trimming and J lost 6 bases, with 19 bases between them. Germline lookup yields CDR1 SEHNR and CDR2 FQNEAQ (reference sequence). CDR3 size: 15 residues. The CDR3 DNA reads TGTGCCAGCAGCGCCGGGGGGCTGGGGATCTCTGAAGCTTTCTTT. This gives the protein CASSAGGLGISEAFF.

At least ten counts were recorded for this clonotype. The gene calls are TRBV30 and TRBJ2-3; the D is unclear. From germline, CDR1 is GTSNPN and CDR2 SVGIG (reference sequence). The CDR3 has 12 residues. V lost 1 base and J lost 7, with 9 bases in between. The CDR3 sequence: CAWSALGNTQYF. In nucleotides, the CDR3 is TGTGCCTGGAGTGCCCTGGGGAATACGCAGTATTTT.

This clonotype was seen ten or more times. The chain is built from TRBV10-2 and TRBJ2-3, with TRBD2 matching over 10 bases. The CDR3 extends over 16 amino acids. After removal of 4 bases from V and 1 base from J, the junction contained 5 bases not matched to a gene. The germline gives CDR1 WSHSY, CDR2 SAAADI. The DNA for the CDR3 is TGCGCCAGCAGTGGCCCCGGGACTAGCGGCACAGATACGCAGTATTTT. This sequence encodes CASSGPGTSGTDTQYF.

This clonotype appeared many times. The rearrangement uses TRBV7-2 and TRBJ1-6; 7 bases line up with TRBD1. Germline CDR1 reads SGHTA; CDR2 reads FQGNSA. J lost 0 bases, V lost 4 bases, and 6 bases had no gene match. This CDR3 is built from 17 residues. CDR3 region: CASSYGTASSYNSPLHF. CDR3 DNA sequence: TGTGCCAGCAGCTACGGGACAGCCAGCTCCTATAATTCACCCCTCCACTTT.

This clonotype was counted ten times or more. The rearrangement links TRBV12-3 or TRBV12-4 to TRBJ1-2; 10 bases fit TRBD1. V was pared by 7 bases and J by 4 bases, with 6 bases of the junction left unmatched. The length of the CDR3 is 14 residues. CDR3: CASTLGDRGYGYTF. In nucleotides, the CDR3 is TGTGCCAGCACCCTAGGGGACAGGGGCTATGGCTACACCTTC.

This clonotype was detected many times. This chain connects TRBV7-6 to TRBJ2-1; the D gene is possibly TRBD2 (5 bases). The germline V gene has CDR1 SGHVS and CDR2 FNYEAQ. Trimming left V 0 bases short and J 0 bases short, with 9 bases between. The CDR3 sequence is 16 residues long. CDR3 bases: TGTGCCAGCAGCTTAGCGCCTAGCAGCTCCTACAATGAGCAGTTCTTC. Its translation is CASSLAPSSSYNEQFF.

This chain links TRBV12-3 or TRBV12-4 with TRBJ1-5; D remains unclear. V lost 5 bases to trimming and J lost 4 bases, with 15 bases between them. The CDR3 extends over 15 amino acids. CDR3 amino acids: CASSIRATGNQPQHF. The DNA for the CDR3 is TGTGCCAGCAGTATCCGGGCAACTGGGAATCAGCCCCAGCATTTT.

This clonotype was counted at least ten times. The J gene is TRBJ2-7, the V gene TRBV2, with 7 bases aligning to TRBD1. Per the germline V gene, CDR1 is SNHLY and CDR2 is FYNNEI. V was clipped by 6 bases and J by 0 bases; unmatched bases: 2. The CDR3 runs to 13 residues. CDR3 nucleotides: TGTGCCAGCAGAGACAGGGTCTCCTACGAGCAGTACGTC. This codes for CASRDRVSYEQYV.

About this clonotype: One base away lies a much larger clone, so this may be a sequencing read error. The V gene is TRBV7-2, the J gene TRBJ2-2; no reliable D call. Trimming shortened V by 1 base and J by 9 bases, and 21 bases separated the two germline ends. Looked up from germline, CDR1 is SGHTA and CDR2 is FQGNSA. There are 17 residues in the CDR3. CDR3: CASSLVETERLARELFF. The CDR3 DNA is TGTGCCAGCAGCTTAGTGGAGACCGAGAGGTTAGCCAGGGAGCTGTTTTTT.

The chain couples TRBV15 to TRBJ1-5; 11 positions match TRBD1. The CDR3 has 16 residues. The trim removed 6 bases at V and 2 bases at J, leaving 6 bases unmatched. CDR1 and CDR2 from the germline V gene are LNHNV and YYDKDF (reference sequence). CDR3: CATSSTGQGGNQPQHF. As DNA, the CDR3 is TGTGCCACCAGTAGCACGGGACAGGGGGGCAATCAGCCCCAGCATTTT.

This clonotype was counted many times. The rearrangement links TRBV19 to TRBJ1-2, with D maybe TRBD1 (5 bases). The germline V and J ends were trimmed by 5 bases and 5 bases, with 15 bases remaining between them. Germline V CDR1 and CDR2: LNHDA, SQIVND (reference sequence). CDR3 length: 14 amino acids. CDR3 protein: CASSLQGDWYGYTF. CDR3 in DNA: TGTGCCAGTAGTCTCCAGGGTGACTGGTATGGCTACACCTTC.

This clonotype was observed a handful of times. The chain employs TRBV6-6 and TRBJ2-2, with 9 bases that match TRBD2. With V trimmed by 7 bases and J by 6 bases, 12 bases remained unmatched. CDR3 length: 16 residues. Germline CDR1 reads MNHNY; CDR2 reads SVGAGI (reference sequence). The CDR3 bases are TGTGCCAGCATCACCGGGAGCACTAGCGGGTCCGGGGAGCTGTTTTTT. Amino acids: CASITGSTSGSGELFF.

This clonotype was seen ten or more times. V usage is TRBV12-5 and J usage is TRBJ2-5; TRBD1 might be the D (6 bases). V lost 6 bases and J 3 bases, leaving 14 bases between the germline ends. Germline CDR1 reads LGHNT; CDR2 reads FRNRAP. There are 14 residues in the CDR3. The DNA of the CDR3 is TGTGCTAGTGGCGCCGGGACATTAGAAGAGACCCAGTACTTC. Translation gives CASGAGTLEETQYF.

A few counts support this clonotype. The V and J genes are TRBV12-5 and TRBJ2-7; maybe TRBD1 (5 bases). The CDR3 has 11 residues. The germline gives CDR1 LGHNT, CDR2 FRNRAP. V lost 5 bases, J lost 5 bases, and 7 bases lay in between. The CDR3 sequence: CASGAGNEQYV. CDR3 in DNA: TGTGCTAGTGGTGCAGGGAACGAGCAGTACGTC.

This clonotype is categorized as medium-sized (0.01 to 0.1%). The V call is TRBV7-9, the J call TRBJ2-1; 16 bases align to TRBD2. This CDR3 spans 19 amino acids. From germline, CDR1 is SEHNR and CDR2 FQNEAQ (reference sequence). V shed 6 bases and J 2 bases; nucleotides not matched to a gene: 10. The CDR3 DNA sequence: TGTGCCAGCAGTTACCCCGGGACTAGCGGGAGGGAACCCTACAATGAGCAGTTCTTC. Protein: CASSYPGTSGREPYNEQFF.

This clonotype was counted a few times. V is TRBV6-5 and J is TRBJ2-3; D is possibly TRBD2 (6 bases). Between the trimmed V and J ends, which lost 0 bases and 8 bases, there was a span of 15 bases. Germline loops: CDR1 MNHEY, CDR2 SVGAGI. This CDR3 region has 15 residues. The CDR3 sequence: CASSYSHARGGTQYF. Here the CDR3 DNA reads TGTGCCAGCAGTTACTCTCACGCGCGGGGAGGTACGCAGTATTTT.

This rearrangement joins TRBV27 to TRBJ2-3; unclear D gene. In germline, CDR1 is MNHEY, CDR2 SMNVEV (reference sequence). V lost 5 bases and J lost 8, with 14 bases in between. The CDR3 is 13 amino acids. CDR3 loop: CASSTVGKATQYF. The CDR3 DNA reads as TGTGCCAGCAGTACCGTGGGGAAAGCTACGCAGTATTTT.

On this clonotype itself: This CDR3 fails to terminate in the conserved phenylalanine or tryptophan, so it likely reflects a read error. It is unclear where the CDR3 begins or ends on the DNA, so no DNA is shown, and the CDR3 is as TCRdb lists it. The chain joins TRBV7-6 to TRBJ2-1. Germline V gene lookup returns CDR1 SGHVS and CDR2 FNYEAQ. The CDR3 length equals 10 residues, ends included. The CDR3 reads CASSLAEPRP.

This clonotype was counted ten times or more. The rearrangement joins TRBV20-1 to TRBJ1-1; D call uncertain. The CDR3 extends over 14 amino acids. Between the trimmed V and J ends, which lost 0 bases and 0 bases, there was a span of 8 bases. Germline CDR1 and CDR2: DFQATT and SNEGSKA (reference sequence). The CDR3 reads CSAREGLMNTEAFF. The CDR3 bases are TGCAGTGCTAGAGAGGGTCTGATGAACACTGAAGCTTTCTTT.